These 32 T cell receptor beta chains came from one sample sequenced in a study of spatial heterogeneity in lung cancer. Sample time point: sample taken at primary tumor resection. In each case, whole RNA from tumor, nontumor lung or frozen PBMC was sequenced unsorted. TCRdb re-analysed the 5' RACE reads in MiXCR, keeping a single row per CDR3 protein. Counted here are 25,000 to 35,000 distinct CDR3 sequences, 8.4% occurring once; the ten biggest clones make up about 36%. Sequenced here: PBMCs, sampled at surgery. The source is a female donor with early-stage non-small cell lung cancer.

This clonotype was found many times. V and J are TRBV9 and TRBJ2-1; 14 bases match TRBD2. The CDR3 extends over 19 amino acids. With 0 bases clipped from V and 7 bases from J, the junction kept 12 bases outside the gene matches. CDR1 and CDR2 from the germline V gene are SGDLS and YYNGEE. This CDR3 reads CASSVGGTSGSARRNEQFF. In nucleotides, the CDR3 is TGTGCCAGCAGCGTAGGAGGGACTAGCGGGAGTGCCCGGCGGAATGAGCAGTTCTTC.

This clonotype was recorded at least ten times. The CDR3 loop reads CASSLAMRDTGELFF. CDR3 bases: TGTGCCAGCAGCTTAGCGATGAGGGACACCGGGGAGCTGTTTTTT. V and J are TRBV7-2 and TRBJ2-2, with D tentatively TRBD2 (5 bases). Germline assignment: CDR1 SGHTA and CDR2 FQGNSA. This CDR3 contains 15 residues. V lost 0 bases to trimming and J lost 3 bases, with 8 bases between them. Full variable domain (rest looked up from reference TRBV7-2 and TRBJ2-2): GAGVSQSPSNKVTEKGKDVELRCDPISGHTALYWYRQSLGQGLEFLIYFQGNSAPDKSGLPSDRFSAERTGGSVSTLTIQRTQQEDSAVYLCASSLAMRDTGELFFGEGSRLTVL.

In its sample, this clonotype was seen many times. The chain recombines TRBV6-1 with TRBJ1-5, with no clear D. The CDR3 length is 16 residues. V was trimmed by 2 bases and J by 0 bases, leaving 11 bases between them. CDR1 and CDR2 (germline): MNHNS, SASEGT. The CDR3 DNA reads as TGTGCCAGCAGTGAAATAGGAGGCGTTAGCAATCAGCCCCAGCATTTT. Its protein product is CASSEIGGVSNQPQHF.

V and J are TRBV4-2 and TRBJ2-3; 13 bases are a match to TRBD2. The CDR3 consists of 18 residues. Per germline, CDR1 LGHNA and CDR2 YNFKEQ. With V trimmed by 0 bases and J by 5 bases, 8 bases remained unmatched. DNA of the CDR3: TGTGCCAGCAGCCAAGAATACCGGACTAGCGGGAGCTTAGATACGCAGTATTTT. Its protein is CASSQEYRTSGSLDTQYF.

This clonotype was counted at least ten times. This chain uses TRBV11-2 with TRBJ2-3, with D possibly being TRBD1 or TRBD2 (6 bases each). The V end was cut by 4 bases, the J end by 6 bases, with 20 bases between. This CDR3 has 16 residues. Germline assignment: CDR1 SGHAT and CDR2 FQNNGV. CDR3 loop: CASSSLKSGGRDTQYF. In DNA form, the CDR3 reads TGTGCCAGCAGCTCCCTTAAGTCCGGGGGCCGTGATACGCAGTATTTT.

This clonotype has at least ten counts. The V gene is TRBV6-1, the J gene TRBJ1-1; no definite D call. CDR1 and CDR2 from the germline V gene are MNHNS and SASEGT. The V and J ends lost 7 bases and 5 bases respectively, with 14 bases between them. The CDR3 is 13 residues long. CDR3 nucleotide sequence: TGTGCCAGCACTTGGGATATCCGGACTGAAGCTTTCTTT. Its translation: CASTWDIRTEAFF.

This clonotype was detected ten times or more. The chain couples TRBV20-1 to TRBJ1-6, with D uncertain. In germline, CDR1 is DFQATT, CDR2 SNEGSKA (reference sequence). The CDR3 totals 12 residues. Trimming took 3 bases from V and 8 from J, leaving 8 bases between them. The CDR3 DNA reads TGCAGTGCTAGTAGGCGGTATTCACCCCTCCACTTT. Translating it yields CSASRRYSPLHF.

This clonotype came up many times. This chain connects TRBV3-1 to TRBJ2-1; tentatively, D is TRBD2 (5 bases). Germline values: CDR1 LGHDT, CDR2 YNNKEL (reference sequence). The CDR3 totals 17 residues. Trimming left V 4 bases short and J 9 bases short, with 25 bases between. The CDR3 sequence is CASSPFGRRKGAREQFF. The DNA of the CDR3 is TGTGCCAGCAGCCCTTTTGGACGGAGAAAGGGAGCACGTGAGCAGTTCTTC.

This chain connects TRBV4-2 to TRBJ2-1; D unresolved. The V gene lost 0 bases and the J gene lost 11 bases, with 8 bases spanning the gap. Germline V gene data show CDR1 as LGHNA and CDR2 as YNFKEQ. The CDR3 loop spans 12 amino acids. Here the CDR3 DNA reads TGTGCCAGCAGCCAAGATACTTATCAGCAGTTCTTC. Its protein product is CASSQDTYQQFF.

This clonotype was counted between two and nine times. V gene TRBV5-1 combines with J gene TRBJ1-1; D gene unclear. Germline V gene data show CDR1 as SGHRS and CDR2 as YFSETQ. Between the trimmed V and J ends, which lost 4 bases and 5 bases, there was a span of 12 bases. This CDR3 spans 13 amino acids. The CDR3 region is CASSKMEVTEAFF. CDR3 in DNA: TGCGCCAGCAGCAAGATGGAAGTGACTGAAGCTTTCTTT.

The sample holds many counts of this clonotype. A read error may account for a junction end that differs from germline. This chain connects TRBV20-1 to TRBJ2-7, with a weak D call TRBD1 (6 bases). The CDR3 is 9 residues long. Germline CDR1 and CDR2: DFQATT and SNEGSKA (reference sequence). DNA of the CDR3: TGCAGTGCTTTCCAGGGGAATGTATTC. Encoded protein: CSAFQGNVF.

The sample holds a few counts of this clonotype. This chain connects TRBV12-3 or TRBV12-4 to TRBJ2-2; D tentatively reads TRBD1 or TRBD2 (5 bases each). The V and J ends lost 1 base and 5 bases respectively, with 11 bases between them. The CDR3 contains 15 residues. The CDR3: CASSLGDHGTGELFF. The DNA for the CDR3 is TGTGCCAGCAGTTTAGGGGACCATGGAACCGGGGAGCTGTTTTTT.

In this sample, this clonotype turned up a few times. This sequence joins TRBV20-1 and TRBJ2-3, with 16 bases that match TRBD2. Germline loops: CDR1 DFQATT, CDR2 SNEGSKA (reference sequence). V gave up 6 bases and J gave up 1 base; unmatched junction bases: 10. This CDR3 region has 18 residues. CDR3 region: CSATGTSGRAVRTDTQYF. The DNA of the CDR3 is TGCAGTGCAACTGGGACTAGCGGGAGGGCCGTTCGCACAGATACGCAGTATTTT.

The table lists this clonotype with many counts. V gene TRBV5-5 combines with J gene TRBJ2-1; maybe TRBD1 (6 bases). The CDR3 is 13 residues long. V lost 3 bases and J 5 bases, leaving 9 bases between the germline ends. Germline CDR1 is SGHKS and CDR2 is YYEKEE (reference sequence). The CDR3 nucleotides are TGTGCCAGCAGCTGGGGGCTTCACAATGAGCAGTTCTTC. This codes for CASSWGLHNEQFF.

This clonotype has just a few counts. V is TRBV5-4 and J is TRBJ2-1; 13 nucleotides align to TRBD2. With V trimmed by 4 bases and J by 4 bases, 8 bases remained unmatched. Germline V gene data show CDR1 as SGHNT and CDR2 as YYREEE (reference sequence). The length of the CDR3 is 17 residues. CDR3 amino acids: CASSPGTSGILYNEQFF. CDR3 coding DNA: TGTGCCAGCAGCCCGGGGACTAGCGGGATTCTTTACAATGAGCAGTTCTTC.

This clonotype was observed at least ten times. The chain combines TRBV7-3 with TRBJ1-1, with 9 bases matching TRBD1. The CDR3 length is 15 residues. Trimming took 6 bases from V and 5 from J; bases not matched to a gene: 10. Germline CDR1 reads SGHTA; CDR2 reads FQGTGA. The CDR3, as DNA: TGTGCCAGCAGGATGGGGACAGGGCCCGAGACTGAAGCTTTCTTT. This encodes CASRMGTGPETEAFF.

In its sample, this clonotype was seen many times. This chain connects TRBV3-1 to TRBJ2-7; unclear D gene. The V and J ends lost 1 base and 3 bases respectively, with 1 base between them. CDR1 is LGHDT, CDR2 YNNKEL, per germline (reference sequence). The CDR3 sequence is 11 residues long. The CDR3 loop reads CASSQGYEQYF. The CDR3 DNA follows: TGTGCCAGCAGCCAAGGCTACGAGCAGTACTTC.

The chain couples TRBV6-5 to TRBJ2-7, with 10 bases identical to TRBD2. Per germline, CDR1 MNHEY and CDR2 SVGAGI. This CDR3 has 17 amino acids. V shed 7 bases and J 6 bases; nucleotides not matched to a gene: 18. CDR3 loop: CASIISRQGTSESEQYF. The DNA of the CDR3 is TGTGCCAGCATAATTTCTAGGCAGGGGACTAGCGAAAGCGAGCAGTACTTC.

This clonotype was detected ten times or more. The chain has TRBV20-1 and TRBJ2-1, with D uncertain. The germline CDR1 and CDR2 sequences are DFQATT and SNEGSKA (reference sequence). This CDR3 region has 11 residues. Trimming left V 2 bases short and J 12 bases short, with 11 bases between. CDR3 in DNA: TGCAGTGCTAGAACCTTCAGTGGGCAGTTCTTC. It yields the protein CSARTFSGQFF.

This clonotype was counted many times. This rearrangement joins TRBV7-3 to TRBJ1-1; D gene uncertain. Germline CDR1 reads SGHTA; CDR2 reads FQGTGA. The CDR3 is 13 amino acids. V gave up 1 base and J gave up 4 bases, with 7 bases separating them. The chain's CDR3 is CASSLNLATEAFF. The CDR3 DNA reads as TGTGCCAGCAGCTTAAATTTGGCCACTGAAGCTTTCTTT. Based on the CDR3 plus reference TRBV7-3 and TRBJ1-1, the full variable domain is GAGVSQTPSNKVTEKGKYVELRCDPISGHTALYWYRQSLGQGPEFLIYFQGTGAADDSGLPNDRFFAVRPEGSVSTLKIQRTERGDSAVYLCASSLNLATEAFFGQGTRLTVV.

This clonotype came up many times. The chain is built from TRBV28 and TRBJ2-5, with 12 bases identical to TRBD2. The CDR3 contains 16 residues. CDR1 MDHEN and CDR2 SYDVKM come from the germline V gene. J lost 5 bases, V lost 4 bases, and 8 bases had no gene match. The CDR3 protein is CASSSNLAGGGETQYF. The DNA of the CDR3 is TGTGCCAGCAGTTCAAATCTAGCGGGAGGGGGTGAGACCCAGTACTTC.

The chain couples TRBV29-1 to TRBJ1-5; D not certain. V was clipped by 4 bases and J by 0 bases, with 7 bases between them. Per germline, CDR1 SQVTM and CDR2 ANQGSEA. The CDR3 runs to 13 residues. The CDR3 sequence is CSVGWDSNQPQHF. CDR3 bases: TGCAGCGTTGGGTGGGATAGCAATCAGCCCCAGCATTTT.

This clonotype has a count of ten or more. This chain joins TRBV19 and TRBJ1-4, with unresolved D. Germline V lookup: CDR1 LNHDA, CDR2 SQIVND (reference sequence). The V end was cut by 11 bases, the J end by 0 bases, with 10 bases between. The CDR3 sequence is 13 residues long. DNA of the CDR3: TGTGCCTTACAGCCTACAACTAATGAAAAACTGTTTTTT. Protein sequence: CALQPTTNEKLFF.

This clonotype has at least ten counts. The J gene is TRBJ1-1, the V gene TRBV20-1, with D tentatively TRBD1 (5 bases). The V gene's germline CDR1 is DFQATT and CDR2 SNEGSKA (reference sequence). CDR3 length equals 15 residues. V was trimmed by 0 bases and J by 3 bases, leaving 14 bases between them. CDR3 protein: CSARDLGREYTEAFF. CDR3 DNA sequence: TGCAGTGCTAGAGATTTGGGACGGGAGTACACTGAAGCTTTCTTT.

This clonotype was observed many times. CDR3 in DNA: TGTGCCAGCAGCCCACAGGGGTACAATGAGCAGTTCTTC. Its protein is CASSPQGYNEQFF. The V call is TRBV3-1, the J call TRBJ2-1; 7 bases map to TRBD1. The CDR3 spans 13 residues. With V trimmed by 4 bases and J by 4 bases, 1 base remained unmatched. Germline V CDR1 and CDR2: LGHDT, YNNKEL (reference sequence).

This clonotype was observed many times. This sequence joins TRBV6-5 and TRBJ1-3; TRBD1 matches 10 bases. The V and J ends lost 1 base and 2 bases, in that order; junction bases with no gene match: 5. The germline V gene has CDR1 MNHEY and CDR2 SVGAGI. The CDR3 is 17 amino acids. The CDR3: CASSYLVGQGPGNTIYF. CDR3 in DNA: TGTGCCAGCAGTTACTTGGTGGGACAGGGGCCTGGAAACACCATATATTTT.

V usage is TRBV28 and J usage is TRBJ2-3; 7 nucleotides align to TRBD1. CDR1 MDHEN and CDR2 SYDVKM come from the germline V gene. CDR3 length: 15 residues. V trimming: 6 bases; J trimming: 1 base; junction bases outside the gene matches: 7. The CDR3 coding sequence is TGTGCCAGCAGCCCAACCGGGACAGGCACAGATACGCAGTATTTT. It encodes CASSPTGTGTDTQYF.

There are many counts of this clonotype. V usage is TRBV2 and J usage is TRBJ1-1; 8 nucleotides align to TRBD1. The ends lost 4 bases at V and 11 bases at J; junction bases unmatched: 12. Germline V gene sequence: CDR1 SNHLY, CDR2 FYNNEI. CDR3 size: 14 residues. The CDR3 DNA follows: TGTGCCAGCAGTGCCCAGGGGGCTGGTATAGAGGCTTTCTTT. Its protein is CASSAQGAGIEAFF.

This CDR3 is CASSPGAFRGSYNEQFF. For the CDR3, the DNA is TGCGCCAGCAGCCCCGGGGCCTTCAGGGGCTCCTACAATGAGCAGTTCTTC. This chain links TRBV4-1 with TRBJ2-1; a possible D gene is TRBD1 (6 bases). The V gene's germline CDR1 is MGHRA and CDR2 YSYEKL. V shed 4 bases and J shed 0 bases, with 16 bases lying between them. The CDR3 sequence is 17 residues long.

The chain recombines TRBV27 with TRBJ2-3; 9 positions agree with TRBD2. J lost 5 bases, V lost 1 base, and 7 bases had no gene match. CDR1 is MNHEY, CDR2 SMNVEV, per germline (reference sequence). The CDR3 length is 16 residues. CDR3 amino acids: CASSLFSAGGGDTQYF. DNA of the CDR3: TGTGCCAGCAGTTTATTCTCGGCGGGAGGGGGAGATACGCAGTATTTT.

This clonotype was detected many times. The rearrangement joins TRBV19 to TRBJ1-4; D remains ambiguous. V lost 3 bases, J lost 5 bases, and 4 bases lay in between. CDR3 size: 12 residues. CDR1 and CDR2 (germline): LNHDA, SQIVND (reference sequence). The CDR3 sequence: CASSMINEKLFF. Here the CDR3 DNA reads TGTGCCAGTAGTATGATCAATGAAAAACTGTTTTTT.

The sample holds many counts of this clonotype. J is TRBJ2-3 and V is TRBV7-2; TRBD1 or TRBD2 may be the D gene (5 bases each). The germline V and J ends were trimmed by 5 bases and 1 base, with 16 bases remaining between them. The CDR3 extends over 16 amino acids. From germline, CDR1 is SGHTA and CDR2 FQGNSA. The CDR3 coding sequence is TGTGCCAGCAGCCTAGGGACGAGGGCCGGCACAGATACGCAGTATTTT. This gives the protein CASSLGTRAGTDTQYF. Filled out from reference TRBV7-2 and TRBJ2-3, the complete variable domain reads GAGVSQSPSNKVTEKGKDVELRCDPISGHTALYWYRQSLGQGLEFLIYFQGNSAPDKSGLPSDRFSAERTGGSVSTLTIQRTQQEDSAVYLCASSLGTRAGTDTQYFGPGTRLTVL.